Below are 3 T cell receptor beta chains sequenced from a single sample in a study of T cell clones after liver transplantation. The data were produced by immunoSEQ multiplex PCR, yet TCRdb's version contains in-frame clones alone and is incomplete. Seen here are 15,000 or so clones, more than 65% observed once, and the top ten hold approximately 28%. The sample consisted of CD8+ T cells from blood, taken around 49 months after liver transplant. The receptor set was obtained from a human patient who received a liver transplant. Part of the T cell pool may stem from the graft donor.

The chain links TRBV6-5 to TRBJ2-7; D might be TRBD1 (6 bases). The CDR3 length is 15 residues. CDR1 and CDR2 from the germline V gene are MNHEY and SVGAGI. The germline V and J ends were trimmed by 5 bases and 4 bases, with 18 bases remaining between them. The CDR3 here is CASSVLGGPEYEQYF. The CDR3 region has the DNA TGTGCCAGCAGTGTATTAGGGGGTCCAGAGTACGAGCAGTACTTC.

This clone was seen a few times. The DNA for the CDR3 is TGTGCCAGCAGCTTAGACCCGCAGGGGTTAACTGAAGCTTTCTTT. The encoded protein is CASSLDPQGLTEAFF. The chain couples TRBV7-9 to TRBJ1-1, with a weak D call TRBD1 (6 bases). CDR1 is SEHNR and CDR2 is FQNEAQ in the germline V gene (reference sequence). The CDR3 loop spans 15 amino acids. With 1 base removed from V and 5 bases from J, the gap between germline ends came to 14 bases.

The CDR3 DNA follows: TGTGCCAGCTCCTTACAGGGGGCCTACAATGAGCAGTTCTTC. It is translated as CASSLQGAYNEQFF. The chain combines TRBV27 with TRBJ2-1; 8 nucleotides agree with TRBD1. The V gene end was trimmed by 8 bases and the J gene end by 2 bases; junction bases not matched to a gene: 5. The CDR3 contains 14 residues. CDR1 is MNHEY and CDR2 is SMNVEV in the germline V gene (reference sequence).